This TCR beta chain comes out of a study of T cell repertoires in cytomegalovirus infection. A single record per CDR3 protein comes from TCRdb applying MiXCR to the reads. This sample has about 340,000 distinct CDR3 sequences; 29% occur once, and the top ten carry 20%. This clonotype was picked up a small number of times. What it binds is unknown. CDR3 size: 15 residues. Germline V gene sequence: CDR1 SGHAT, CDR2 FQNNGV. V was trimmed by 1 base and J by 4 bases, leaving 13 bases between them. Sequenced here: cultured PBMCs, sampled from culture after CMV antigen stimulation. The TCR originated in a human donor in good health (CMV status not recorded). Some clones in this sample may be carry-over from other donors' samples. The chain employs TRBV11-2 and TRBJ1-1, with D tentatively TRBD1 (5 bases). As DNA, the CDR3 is TGTGCCAGCAGCTTAGGAGGCGGGGCTCTCACTGAAGCTTTCTTT. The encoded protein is CASSLGGGALTEAFF.